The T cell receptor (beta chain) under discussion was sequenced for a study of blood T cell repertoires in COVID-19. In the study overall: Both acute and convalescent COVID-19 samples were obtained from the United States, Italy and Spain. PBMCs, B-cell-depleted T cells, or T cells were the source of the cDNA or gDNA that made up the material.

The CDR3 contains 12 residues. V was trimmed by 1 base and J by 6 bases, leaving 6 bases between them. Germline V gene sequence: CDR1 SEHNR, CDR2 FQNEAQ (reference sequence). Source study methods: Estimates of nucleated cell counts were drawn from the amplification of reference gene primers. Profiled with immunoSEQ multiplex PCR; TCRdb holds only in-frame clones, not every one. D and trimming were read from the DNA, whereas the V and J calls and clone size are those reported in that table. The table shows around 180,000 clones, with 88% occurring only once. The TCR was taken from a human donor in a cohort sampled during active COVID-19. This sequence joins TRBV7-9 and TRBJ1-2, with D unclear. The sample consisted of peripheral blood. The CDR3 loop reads CASSLVGDGYTF. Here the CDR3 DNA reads TGTGCCAGCAGCTTAGTGGGAGATGGCTACACCTTC.